This entry features one T cell receptor (beta chain) sequence. The antigen is not known. The CDR3 runs 15 residues. Germline lookup yields CDR1 SGHTA and CDR2 FQGTGA. Trimming cost V 1 base and J 1 base, with 8 bases left between them. This sample was taken from a study of identical twins' blood T cells. Across the study: About 50 million reads covered six alpha-chain and six beta-chain libraries.

TCR cDNA libraries came from RNA via a modified published protocol. TCRdb itself ran the 5' RACE reads through MiXCR, one entry per CDR3 protein. This sample has 350,000 to 400,000 distinct CDR3 sequences; under 30% occur once, and the top ten carry 6.1%. Points from the study as a whole: Even for out-of-frame TCRbeta, twins reportedly shared V gene usage much more than unrelated donors. Twins shared more top CDR3 clonotypes than unrelated donors did.

The specimen was PBMCs. The gene calls are TRBV7-3 and TRBJ2-1; no definite D call. The sequence derives from a woman aged 18-49 years in good health. CDR3 protein: CASSLMPESYNEQFF. CDR3 DNA sequence: TGTGCCAGCAGCTTAATGCCAGAGTCCTACAATGAGCAGTTCTTC.